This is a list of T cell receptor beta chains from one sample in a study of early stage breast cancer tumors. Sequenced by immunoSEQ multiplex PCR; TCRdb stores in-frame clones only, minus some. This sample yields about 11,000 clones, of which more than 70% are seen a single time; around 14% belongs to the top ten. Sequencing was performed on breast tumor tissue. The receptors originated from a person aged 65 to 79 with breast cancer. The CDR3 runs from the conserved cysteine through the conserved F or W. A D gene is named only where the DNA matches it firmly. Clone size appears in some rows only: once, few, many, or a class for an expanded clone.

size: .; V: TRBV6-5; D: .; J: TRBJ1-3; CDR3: CASSYSASSVGNTIYF; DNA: TGTGCCAGCAGTTACTCGGCCTCCTCAGTCGGAAACACCATATATTTT
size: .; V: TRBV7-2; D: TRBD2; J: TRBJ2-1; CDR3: CASSLALRGGFQFF; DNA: TGTGCCAGCAGCTTAGCGTTGCGGGGGGGCTTCCAGTTCTTC
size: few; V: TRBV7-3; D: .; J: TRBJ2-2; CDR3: CASSFTGPNTGELFF; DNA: TGTGCCAGCAGCTTTACAGGACCGAACACCGGGGAGCTGTTTTTT
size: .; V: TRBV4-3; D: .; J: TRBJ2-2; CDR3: CASSKAPPEPGELFF; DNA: TGCGCCAGCAGCAAAGCACCACCCGAGCCCGGGGAGCTGTTTTTT
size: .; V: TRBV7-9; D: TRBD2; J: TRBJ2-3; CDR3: CASSYQAGGTDTQYF; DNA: TGTGCCAGCAGTTATCAGGCGGGAGGCACAGATACGCAGTATTTT
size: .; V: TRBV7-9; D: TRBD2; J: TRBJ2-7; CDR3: CASSPKSGGSYEQYF; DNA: TGTGCCAGCAGCCCGAAGAGCGGGGGTTCCTACGAGCAGTACTTC
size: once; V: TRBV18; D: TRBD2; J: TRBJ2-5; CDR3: CASSTNLGLAGGRGKETQYF; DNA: TGTGCCAGCTCAACCAACTTGGGGCTAGCGGGGGGCCGAGGAAAGGAGACCCAGTACTTC
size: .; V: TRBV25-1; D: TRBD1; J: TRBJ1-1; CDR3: CASRTLDPGGSAFF; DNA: TGTGCCAGCAGGACTCTCGACCCAGGGGGTTCGGCTTTCTTT
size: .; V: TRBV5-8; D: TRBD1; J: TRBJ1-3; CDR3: CASSAGQGSGNTIYF; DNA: TGTGCCAGCAGCGCGGGACAGGGCTCTGGAAACACCATATATTTT
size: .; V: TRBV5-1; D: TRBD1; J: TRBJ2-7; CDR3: CASSPLAGGLSYEQYF; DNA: TGCGCCAGCAGCCCCCTGGCAGGGGGCTTGTCCTACGAGCAGTACTTC
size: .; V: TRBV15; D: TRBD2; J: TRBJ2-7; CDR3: CATSRGGGLAGPYEQYF; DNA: TGTGCCACCAGCAGAGGGGGTGGACTAGCGGGGCCCTACGAGCAGTACTTC
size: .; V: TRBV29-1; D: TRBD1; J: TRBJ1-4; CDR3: CSVEQGAGDEKLFF; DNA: TGCAGCGTGGAACAGGGGGCAGGTGATGAAAAACTGTTTTTT
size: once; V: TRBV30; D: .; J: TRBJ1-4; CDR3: CAWSVSGGAEKLFF; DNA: TGTGCCTGGAGTGTAAGCGGGGGAGCTGAAAAACTGTTTTTT
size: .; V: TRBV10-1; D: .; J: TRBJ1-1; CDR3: CASSVDQGTEAFF; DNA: TGCGCCAGCAGTGTTGATCAGGGCACTGAAGCTTTCTTT
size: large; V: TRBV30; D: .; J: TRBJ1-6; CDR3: CAWSGLAGRGKSPLHF; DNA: TGTGCCTGGAGTGGGTTGGCGGGACGAGGAAAATCACCCCTCCACTTT
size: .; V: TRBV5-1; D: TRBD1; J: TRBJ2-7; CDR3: CASSLNTGGNYEQYF; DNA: TGCGCCAGCAGCTTGAATACAGGGGGAAACTACGAGCAGTACTTC
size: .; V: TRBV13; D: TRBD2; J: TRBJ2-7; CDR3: CASSLVAGGPRSEQYF; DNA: TGTGCCAGCAGCTTAGTTGCGGGGGGGCCGAGATCCGAGCAGTACTTC
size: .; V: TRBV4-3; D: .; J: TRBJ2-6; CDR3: CASSQDRESGANVLTF; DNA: TGCGCCAGCAGCCAAGATCGGGAGAGTGGGGCCAACGTCCTGACTTTC
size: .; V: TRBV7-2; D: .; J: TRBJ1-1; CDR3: CASSSLDRTEAFF; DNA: TGTGCCAGCAGCTCCCTAGACCGCACTGAAGCTTTCTTT
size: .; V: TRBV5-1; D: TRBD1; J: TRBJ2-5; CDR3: CASDRGRTETQYF; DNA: TGCGCCAGTGACAGGGGGCGGACAGAGACCCAGTACTTC
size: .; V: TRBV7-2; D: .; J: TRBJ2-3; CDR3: CASSLGGLNTDTQYF; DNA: TGTGCCAGCAGCTTAGGAGGGCTTAACACAGATACGCAGTATTTT
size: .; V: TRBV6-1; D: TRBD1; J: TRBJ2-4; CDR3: CASSRGQENIQYF; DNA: TGTGCCAGCAGCAGGGGGCAAGAAAACATTCAGTACTTC
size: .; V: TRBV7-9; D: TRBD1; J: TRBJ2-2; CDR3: CASSSPRTRQGAPTGELFF; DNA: TGTGCCAGCAGCTCCCCAAGGACGCGACAGGGGGCGCCGACCGGGGAGCTGTTTTTT
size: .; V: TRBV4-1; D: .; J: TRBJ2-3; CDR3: CASSQDPPNYLPDTQYF; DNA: TGCGCCAGCAGCCAAGACCCCCCAAACTACCTCCCAGATACGCAGTATTTT
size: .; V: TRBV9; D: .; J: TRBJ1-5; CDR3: CASSVDGSQPQHF; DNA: TGTGCCAGCAGCGTAGACGGGAGTCAGCCCCAGCATTTT
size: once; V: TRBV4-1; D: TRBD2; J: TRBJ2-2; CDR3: CASSQGLAGDGGELFF; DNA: TGCGCCAGCAGCCAAGGACTAGCGGGAGACGGCGGGGAGCTGTTTTTT
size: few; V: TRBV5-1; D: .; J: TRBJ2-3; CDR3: CASSLQAGRRTDTQYF; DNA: TGCGCCAGCAGCTTGCAGGCGGGGAGGCGCACAGATACGCAGTATTTT
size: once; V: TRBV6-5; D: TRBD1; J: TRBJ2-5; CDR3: CASSPAAGGGETQYF; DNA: TGTGCCAGCAGCCCTGCCGCAGGGGGCGGAGAGACCCAGTACTTC
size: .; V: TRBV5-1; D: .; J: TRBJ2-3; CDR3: CVSSLGGRTDTQYF; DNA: TGCGTCAGCAGCTTAGGCGGGCGCACAGATACGCAGTATTTT
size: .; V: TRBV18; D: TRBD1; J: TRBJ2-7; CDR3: CASSPPMTGGLYEQYF; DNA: TGTGCCAGCTCACCACCGATGACAGGGGGCCTATACGAGCAGTACTTC
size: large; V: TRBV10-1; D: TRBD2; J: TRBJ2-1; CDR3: CASSERVASGSPKAYNEQFF; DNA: TGCGCCAGCAGTGAGAGGGTAGCTAGCGGGAGTCCGAAGGCATACAATGAGCAGTTCTTC
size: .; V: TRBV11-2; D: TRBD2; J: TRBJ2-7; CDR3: CASSREGGGYEQYF; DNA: TGTGCCAGCAGCCGCGAGGGCGGGGGCTACGAGCAGTACTTC
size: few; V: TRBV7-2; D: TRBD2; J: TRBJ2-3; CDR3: CASSPGLAGGSTDTQYF; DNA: TGTGCCAGCAGCCCCGGACTAGCGGGAGGGTCCACAGATACGCAGTATTTT
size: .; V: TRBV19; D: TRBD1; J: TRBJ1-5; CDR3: CASTRTGVDQPQHF; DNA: TGTGCCAGTACCCGGACAGGGGTGGATCAGCCCCAGCATTTT
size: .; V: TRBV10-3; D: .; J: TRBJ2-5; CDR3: CATSIGTQETQYF; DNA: TGTGCCACCTCGATAGGGACTCAGGAGACCCAGTACTTC
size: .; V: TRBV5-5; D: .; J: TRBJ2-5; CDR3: CASSLPSGTQYF; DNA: TGTGCCAGCAGCCTCCCCTCGGGGACCCAGTACTTC
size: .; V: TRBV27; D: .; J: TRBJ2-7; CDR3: CASSLAQGPYEQYF; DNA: TGTGCCAGCAGTTTAGCCCAGGGTCCCTACGAGCAGTACTTC
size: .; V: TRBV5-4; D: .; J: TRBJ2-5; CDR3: CASSLGGAGMGETQYF; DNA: TGTGCCAGCAGCTTAGGTGGTGCGGGAATGGGAGAGACCCAGTACTTC
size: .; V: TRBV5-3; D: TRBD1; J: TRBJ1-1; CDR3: CARSLYLGGDTEAFF; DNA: TGTGCCAGAAGCTTGTACTTAGGGGGCGACACTGAAGCTTTCTTT
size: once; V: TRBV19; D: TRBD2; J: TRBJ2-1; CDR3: CASSMGLATEQFF; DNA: TGTGCCAGTAGTATGGGACTAGCCACTGAGCAGTTCTTC
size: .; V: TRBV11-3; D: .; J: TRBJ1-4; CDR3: CASSPKGALNEKLFF; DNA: TGTGCCAGCAGCCCCAAAGGGGCCCTTAATGAAAAACTGTTTTTT
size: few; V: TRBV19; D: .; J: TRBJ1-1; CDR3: CASSIQASNTEAFF; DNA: TGTGCCAGTAGTATACAGGCCTCGAACACTGAAGCTTTCTTT
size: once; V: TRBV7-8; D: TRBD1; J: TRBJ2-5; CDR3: CASSSLQGVETQYF; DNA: TGTGCCAGCAGCTCCCTACAGGGGGTTGAGACCCAGTACTTC
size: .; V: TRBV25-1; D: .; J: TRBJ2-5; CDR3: CASTVEGTQYF; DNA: TGTGCCAGCACTGTAGAGGGGACCCAGTACTTC
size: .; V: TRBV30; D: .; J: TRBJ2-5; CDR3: CAWSGRQISAQETQYF; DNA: TGTGCCTGGAGTGGCAGACAGATCTCTGCCCAAGAGACCCAGTACTTC
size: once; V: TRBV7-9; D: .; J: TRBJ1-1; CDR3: CASSLGRDAEAFF; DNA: TGTGCCAGCAGCTTGGGGAGGGACGCTGAAGCTTTCTTT
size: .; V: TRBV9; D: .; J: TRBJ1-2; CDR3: CASSVGGGNPNYGYTF; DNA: TGTGCCAGCAGCGTAGGAGGCGGGAACCCTAACTATGGCTACACCTTC
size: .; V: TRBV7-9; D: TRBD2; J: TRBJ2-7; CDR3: CASSLGEGGRVF; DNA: TGTGCCAGCAGCTTGGGGGAGGGCGGGAGGGTCTTC
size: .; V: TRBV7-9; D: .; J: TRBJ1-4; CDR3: CASSLQAPNEKLFF; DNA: TGTGCCAGCAGCTTACAGGCACCCAATGAAAAACTGTTTTTT
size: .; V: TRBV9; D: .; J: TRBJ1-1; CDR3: CASSSGGGRTEAFF; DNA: TGTGCCAGCAGCTCGGGGGGGGGTAGGACTGAAGCTTTCTTT
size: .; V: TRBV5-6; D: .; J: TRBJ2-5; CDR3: CASSFRQTQETQYF; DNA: TGTGCCAGCAGCTTCAGGCAAACCCAAGAGACCCAGTACTTC
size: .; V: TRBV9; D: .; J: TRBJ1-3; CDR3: CASKGERNTIYF; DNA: TGTGCCAGCAAAGGGGAAAGAAACACCATATATTTT
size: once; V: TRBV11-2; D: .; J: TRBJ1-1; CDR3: CASSFQRSRSEAFF; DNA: TGTGCCAGCAGCTTTCAGAGGTCCCGGTCTGAAGCTTTCTTT
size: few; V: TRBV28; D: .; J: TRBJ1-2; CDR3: CAIRGALANYGYTF; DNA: TGTGCCATCAGGGGTGCCTTAGCCAACTATGGCTACACCTTC
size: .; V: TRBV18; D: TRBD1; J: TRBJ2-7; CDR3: CASSSDRGGEQYF; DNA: TGTGCCAGCTCAAGCGACAGGGGGGGCGAGCAGTACTTC
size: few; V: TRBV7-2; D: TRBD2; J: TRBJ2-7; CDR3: CASSWASGGEYEQYF; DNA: TGTGCCAGCAGCTGGGCTAGCGGGGGGGAATACGAGCAGTACTTC
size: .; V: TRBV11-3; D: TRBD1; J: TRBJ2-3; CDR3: CASSPFWTGATDTQYF; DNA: TGTGCCAGCAGCCCCTTTTGGACAGGAGCAACAGATACGCAGTATTTT
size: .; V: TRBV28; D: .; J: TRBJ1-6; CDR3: CASSPPTMTGTDSPLHF; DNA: TGTGCCAGCAGTCCGCCGACCATGACAGGTACGGATTCACCCCTCCACTTT
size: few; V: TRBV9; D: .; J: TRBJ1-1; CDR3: CASSVGIDTEAFF; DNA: TGTGCCAGCAGCGTAGGTATAGACACTGAAGCTTTCTTT
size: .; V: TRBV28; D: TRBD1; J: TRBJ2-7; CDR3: CASSLWGQGSHEQYF; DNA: TGTGCCAGCAGTTTATGGGGACAGGGAAGCCACGAGCAGTACTTC